This TCR beta chain was identified in a study of STAT5B mutations in CD4+ large granular lymphocyte leukemia. The V gene end was trimmed by 5 bases and the J gene end by 3 bases; junction bases not matched to a gene: 7. Germline V gene lookup returns CDR1 MNHNY and CDR2 SVGAGI (reference sequence). CDR3 length: 15 amino acids. Overall study findings and caveats: TRBV06-family usage was enriched in top patient clones (8/27) versus controls (2/35).

On this clone itself: What it recognizes is unknown.

Buffy coats from healthy blood donors served as controls. Using immunoSEQ multiplex PCR, the repertoire was profiled, and TCRdb retains in-frame clones only, with some absent. Among roughly 34,000 clones listed, 76% were seen once. The sequenced sample consisted of CD4+ T cells from blood buffy coats. This TCR was recovered from a human donor in good health. The V gene is TRBV6-6, the J gene TRBJ1-5, with TRBD1 matching over 7 bases. The CDR3 DNA reads TGTGCCAGCAGTACGGAGGGGGCCCTCAATCAGCCCCAGCATTTT. Protein: CASSTEGALNQPQHF.